This record looks at one T cell receptor beta chain sequence and its context. This specimen comes from a study of blood T cell repertoires in COVID-19. Turning to the study itself: Specimens from acute and convalescent COVID-19 originated in the United States, Italy and Spain. Sources were T cells, B-cell-depleted T cells, or PBMCs; the material itself was cDNA or gDNA.

Per germline, CDR1 KGHDR and CDR2 SFDVKD. V was pared by 4 bases and J by 3 bases, with 9 bases of the junction left unmatched. This CDR3 contains 17 residues. In the source study's methods: Amplified reference gene primers provided the basis for estimating nucleated cell counts. Data came from immunoSEQ multiplex PCR; TCRdb stores just in-frame clones and leaves some out. For V, J and clone size, that table is used; D and trimming come from the DNA. The sample carries tens of thousands of clones, roughly 90% recorded once. The J gene is TRBJ2-2, the V gene TRBV24-1; 8 nucleotides line up with TRBD1. The receptor's source is a woman older than 75 with acute or convalescent COVID-19. Source material: peripheral blood. CDR3 sequence: CATSENTGGRYTGELFF. The CDR3 DNA reads as TGTGCCACCAGTGAAAATACAGGGGGACGTTACACCGGGGAGCTGTTTTTT.